The 9 T cell receptor beta chains presented below share a single source sample, sequenced in a study of blood T cell repertoires in COVID-19. Using immunoSEQ multiplex PCR, the repertoire was profiled, and TCRdb retains in-frame clones only, with some absent. The sample has around 150,000 clones, 82% seen once. The specimen was peripheral blood. Receptor source: a woman aged 40 to 49 with COVID-19, enrolled during active disease.

V and J are TRBV27 and TRBJ2-5; TRBD1 aligns across 7 bases. Germline lookup yields CDR1 MNHEY and CDR2 SMNVEV (reference sequence). This CDR3 region has 15 residues. After removal of 6 bases from V and 3 bases from J, the junction contained 10 bases not matched to a gene. CDR3 bases: TGTGCCAGCAGCTACGGCGGACAGGTCGAAGAGACCCAGTACTTC. The encoded protein is CASSYGGQVEETQYF.

The chain recombines TRBV4-2 with TRBJ1-1, with 10 bases matching TRBD1. With 2 bases clipped from V and 5 bases from J, the junction kept 8 bases outside the gene matches. The CDR3 covers 16 residues. Germline lookup yields CDR1 LGHNA and CDR2 YNFKEQ. The CDR3 coding sequence is TGTGCCAGCAGCCAAAGGACAGGGGGAATGGGGACTGAAGCTTTCTTT. This sequence encodes CASSQRTGGMGTEAFF.

CDR3 DNA: TGTGCCAGCAGCCAAGACTCAACTAGGGAGCAGTTCTTC. It is translated as CASSQDSTREQFF. The gene calls are TRBV4-2 and TRBJ2-1; a possible D gene is TRBD2 (5 bases). CDR1 LGHNA and CDR2 YNFKEQ come from the germline V gene. The V gene lost 0 bases and the J gene lost 10 bases, with 10 bases spanning the gap. The CDR3 runs to 13 residues.

The genes are TRBV10-3 and TRBJ2-1; TRBD1 aligns across 8 bases. The CDR3 runs 15 residues. V shed 0 bases, J shed 7 bases, and the junction held 5 bases outside the gene matches. Germline CDR1 and CDR2: ENHRY and SYGVKD. The CDR3 DNA is TGTGCCATCAGTGAGTCGACTCGGACAGGGAATGAGCAGTTCTTC. It translates to CAISESTRTGNEQFF.

The chain is built from TRBV18 and TRBJ2-5; D perhaps matches TRBD1 (6 bases). Germline CDR1 KGHSH, CDR2 LQKENI. This CDR3 comprises 14 residues. V lost 6 bases and J 4 bases, leaving 15 bases between the germline ends. The CDR3: CASSPRGSRETQYF. The CDR3 DNA reads TGTGCCAGCTCCCCTAGGGGGAGTCGAGAGACCCAGTACTTC.

The V call is TRBV30, the J call TRBJ2-3, with 7 bases that match TRBD2. Per germline, CDR1 GTSNPN and CDR2 SVGIG (reference sequence). The J segment lost 3 bases and the V segment lost 2 bases, leaving 5 bases of the junction unmatched. The CDR3 consists of 14 residues. The CDR3 DNA reads as TGTGCCTGGAGTTTTGGCGGGGGAACAGATACGCAGTATTTT. It specifies CAWSFGGGTDTQYF.

The table lists this clone with a count of one. The J gene is TRBJ1-4, the V gene TRBV15; 7 bases are shared with TRBD1. J gave up 8 bases and V 3 bases, and 6 bases lay outside the gene matches. CDR3 length: 14 amino acids. CDR1 LNHNV and CDR2 YYDKDF come from the germline V gene (reference sequence). DNA for the CDR3: TGTGCCACCAGCAGCCCCGGGACAGTAGAAAAACTGTTTTTT. This codes for CATSSPGTVEKLFF.

The genes are TRBV14 and TRBJ1-3; TRBD1 might be the D (6 bases). In germline, CDR1 is SGHDN, CDR2 FVKESK. The CDR3 consists of 16 residues. V was shortened by 3 bases and J by 0 bases, with 12 bases between the two germline ends. The CDR3 bases are TGTGCCAGCAGCCAGAAACAGGGATACTCTGGAAACACCATATATTTT. Translated, it gives CASSQKQGYSGNTIYF.

The V and J genes are TRBV2 and TRBJ2-1; maybe TRBD2 (6 bases). Germline lookup yields CDR1 SNHLY and CDR2 FYNNEI. This CDR3 has 14 amino acids. Trimming took off 10 bases at V and 0 bases at J, with 13 bases between the two ends. The CDR3 DNA sequence: TGTGCCATCCGGCGGGGCTTCTCCTACAATGAGCAGTTCTTC. This sequence encodes CAIRRGFSYNEQFF.